A selection of T cell receptor beta chains follows, all from one sample in a study of blood T cells in healthy people across ages. Via MiXCR, TCRdb re-called the 5' RACE reads, giving one row per CDR3 protein. Of under 1,000,000 distinct CDR3 sequences listed, roughly 34% are singletons. The sequenced sample consisted of blood. Receptor source: a man aged 18 to 35 in good health. CDR3s include the opening cysteine and the closing phenylalanine or tryptophan.

>TRBJ2-7|TRBV10-3
CAISESPSNYEQYF
>TRBJ2-7|TRBV6-1
CASSSPVTYEQYF
>TRBJ2-5|TRBV7-9
CASSPISGETQYF
>TRBJ2-7|TRBV10-3
CAISEDGQTLYEQYF
>TRBJ1-5|TRBV7-2
CASSQATGNQPQHF
>TRBJ2-3|TRBV10-3
CAISESNTDTQYF
>-|TRBV2
CASEAVGEQYF
>TRBJ2-2|TRBV10-3
CAISGKGGNTGELFF
>TRBJ2-1|TRBV20-1
CSARAAYIEQFF
>TRBJ1-4|TRBV7-3
CASSLTGGANEKLFF
>TRBJ2-1|TRBV7-2
CASSLVLAEGSEQFF
>TRBJ2-4|TRBV5-1
CASSDLQGPLSNIQYF
>TRBJ1-6|TRBV6-6
CASSHSMGQHSPLHF
>TRBJ1-2|TRBV7-2
CASSTRTGPWGYTF
>TRBJ2-7|TRBV29-1
CSAEFARYNEQYF
>TRBJ2-2|TRBV7-8
CASSSGGRRGELFF
>TRBJ1-5|TRBV25-1
CASSDGGRGGNQPQHF
>TRBJ1-5|TRBV5-5
CASSLVGQNQPQHF
>TRBJ1-6|TRBV7-2
CASSWTAYNSPLHF
>TRBJ1-4|TRBV7-9
CASSPKGGPNEKLFF
>TRBJ2-7|TRBV2
CASSEGQGGGHEQYF
>TRBJ1-6|TRBV5-1
CASSSQLSYNSPLHF
>TRBJ2-7|TRBV18
CASSPKTGAPNEQYF
>TRBJ1-2|TRBV6-5
CASTSTLTLALRGYTF
>TRBJ2-7|TRBV29-1
CSAAGGLTYEQYF
>TRBJ2-3|TRBV7-2
CASSKFLAEATDTQYF
>TRBJ1-5|TRBV7-9
CASSLGAQGIHQPQHF
>TRBJ1-2|TRBV12-3/TRBV12-4
CASSSEAYGYTF
>TRBJ1-1|TRBV28
CASSFRLGRRTEAFF
>TRBJ1-5|TRBV5-1
CASSEDGSNQPHHF
>TRBJ2-4|TRBV7-6
CASSLSGFAIQYF